Shown below are 26 T cell receptor beta chains from a single sample sequenced in a study of technical replicates of blood from a few donors. Libraries were prepared by immunoSEQ multiplex PCR; TCRdb keeps only in-frame clonotypes and omits some of them. The sample holds 100,000 or so clones, approximately 93% seen once. Sample: T cells isolated from PBMCs. These receptors all come from a human donor in good health.

This chain connects TRBV6-5 to TRBJ1-1; D may be TRBD1 (6 bases). CDR3 length: 13 residues. The V gene's germline CDR1 is MNHEY and CDR2 SVGAGI. The V gene lost 4 bases and the J gene lost 1 base, with 7 bases spanning the gap. CDR3 sequence: CASSLQGNTEAFF. The CDR3 DNA is TGTGCCAGCAGTTTACAGGGGAACACTGAAGCTTTCTTT.

This clone was observed once. The CDR3 region is CASSWGTGNQPQHF. The DNA for the CDR3 is TGTGCCAGCAGCTGGGGGACAGGCAATCAGCCCCAGCATTTT. This chain joins TRBV5-8 and TRBJ1-5, with TRBD1 matching over 7 bases. Unmatched junction bases numbered 2, after V lost 3 bases and J lost 2 bases. The CDR3 runs 14 residues. Germline CDR1 SGHTS, CDR2 YDEGEE.

The chain combines TRBV7-2 with TRBJ2-5; TRBD1 might be the D (6 bases). The germline CDR1 and CDR2 sequences are SGHTA and FQGNSA. The germline V and J ends were trimmed by 5 bases and 6 bases, with 13 bases remaining between them. The CDR3 length is 13 residues. CDR3 residues: CASSPPGVKTQYF. CDR3 coding DNA: TGTGCCAGCAGCCCCCCAGGGGTAAAGACCCAGTACTTC.

The chain carries TRBV15 and TRBJ1-3; D unclear. Trimming removed 0 bases at V and 4 bases at J, with 10 bases between. The CDR3 has 15 residues. Germline lookup yields CDR1 LNHNV and CDR2 YYDKDF (reference sequence). This CDR3 is CATSRDVGAGNTIYF. CDR3 nucleotides: TGTGCCACCAGCAGAGATGTGGGCGCGGGAAACACCATATATTTT.

The genes are TRBV29-1 and TRBJ2-3; the D gene is possibly TRBD2 (6 bases). V shed 2 bases and J shed 0 bases, with 21 bases lying between them. The germline gives CDR1 SQVTM, CDR2 ANQGSEA. The CDR3 contains 18 residues. CDR3 region: CSVEIGGRTTTSTDTQYF. CDR3 DNA sequence: TGCAGCGTTGAAATAGGTGGGAGGACCACTACTAGCACAGATACGCAGTATTTT.

This clone showed up just once. The chain uses TRBV18 and TRBJ1-1; D gene unclear. Germline V gene data show CDR1 as KGHSH and CDR2 as LQKENI. This CDR3 has 14 amino acids. V gave up 5 bases and J gave up 1 base, with 11 bases separating them. The CDR3 nucleotides read TGTGCCAGCTCATCGGACGGGGAGAACACTGAAGCTTTCTTT. Protein: CASSSDGENTEAFF.

The chain is built from TRBV6-5 and TRBJ2-5, with 7 bases matching TRBD1. The trim removed 0 bases at V and 4 bases at J, leaving 8 bases unmatched. The CDR3 loop spans 16 amino acids. From germline, CDR1 is MNHEY and CDR2 SVGAGI. The chain's CDR3 is CASSYSPGGWRETQYF. For the CDR3, the DNA is TGTGCCAGCAGTTACTCCCCAGGGGGTTGGCGAGAGACCCAGTACTTC.

CDR3 bases: TGTGCCAGTCGGAGGGGCACGGTTAATGAGCAGTTCTTC. Its protein product is CASRRGTVNEQFF. This chain uses TRBV27 with TRBJ2-1; D possibly corresponds to TRBD2 (6 bases). Germline loops: CDR1 MNHEY, CDR2 SMNVEV (reference sequence). Trimming shortened V by 9 bases and J by 7 bases, and 16 bases separated the two germline ends. The CDR3 has 13 residues.

The V and J genes are TRBV6-5 and TRBJ1-2; D unresolved. Trimming cost V 5 bases and J 7 bases, with 14 bases left between them. This CDR3 has 13 amino acids. Germline-derived CDR1 and CDR2 are MNHEY and SVGAGI. The CDR3 DNA follows: TGTGCCAGCAGTCGCTCCGGGTCGGTTGGCTACACCTTC. Translation gives CASSRSGSVGYTF.

The chain links TRBV5-1 to TRBJ1-2; 12 nucleotides agree with TRBD1. CDR1 and CDR2 (germline): SGHRS, YFSETQ. With V trimmed by 4 bases and J by 3 bases, 7 bases remained unmatched. This CDR3 has 16 amino acids. Here the CDR3 reads CASSPGTGGEDYGYTF. The CDR3 region has the DNA TGCGCCAGCAGCCCCGGGACAGGGGGCGAAGACTATGGCTACACCTTC. The full variable domain, with the rest looked up from reference TRBV5-1 and TRBJ1-2, is KAGVTQTPRYLIKTRGQQVTLSCSPISGHRSVSWYQQTPGQGLQFLFEYFSETQRNKGNFPGRFSGRQFSNSRSEMNVSTLELGDSALYLCASSPGTGGEDYGYTFGSGTRLTVV.

The gene calls are TRBV5-1 and TRBJ2-7; D perhaps matches TRBD1 (5 bases). The CDR3 extends over 14 amino acids. V lost 0 bases and J lost 2, with 9 bases in between. The germline V gene encodes CDR1 SGHRS and CDR2 YFSETQ. The CDR3 spells CASSLGLRAYEQYF. DNA for the CDR3: TGCGCCAGCAGCTTGGGGCTCAGGGCCTACGAGCAGTACTTC.

CDR3 protein: CASSDTAGELFF. Here the CDR3 DNA reads TGCGCCAGCAGCGATACAGCCGGGGAGCTGTTTTTT. The chain couples TRBV5-1 to TRBJ2-2; the D is unclear. The V end lost 4 bases, the J end lost 6 bases, and 7 bases lay between the germline ends. Per the germline V gene, CDR1 is SGHRS and CDR2 is YFSETQ. This CDR3 comprises 12 residues.

The chain employs TRBV6-1 and TRBJ2-7; TRBD1 might be the D (6 bases). The CDR3 is made up of 13 amino acids. Trimming left V 7 bases short and J 5 bases short, with 15 bases between. Germline V CDR1 and CDR2: MNHNS, SASEGT. CDR3 protein: CASTVRGRNEQYF. The CDR3 coding sequence is TGTGCCAGCACCGTTAGGGGGAGAAACGAGCAGTACTTC.

This chain joins TRBV4-1 and TRBJ2-7; D might be TRBD1 (5 bases). The CDR3 is 12 residues long. With 3 bases removed from V and 5 bases from J, the gap between germline ends came to 8 bases. Germline V lookup: CDR1 MGHRA, CDR2 YSYEKL. This CDR3 reads CASSHIRDEQYF. CDR3 in DNA: TGCGCCAGCAGCCATATCAGGGACGAGCAGTACTTC.

Regarding this clone: An end of the junction does not agree with germline; a read error may underlie this. The rearrangement joins TRBV7-7 to TRBJ2-3, with D tentatively TRBD1 (5 bases). Germline CDR1 is SSHAT and CDR2 is FNYEAQ (reference sequence). The CDR3 consists of 13 residues. The CDR3 sequence: CASSFQGTDTQYF. The CDR3 DNA is TGTGCTAGCAGCTTCCAGGGAACAGATACGCAGTATTTT.

V is TRBV10-3 and J is TRBJ2-3, with 12 bases identical to TRBD2. V was pared by 0 bases and J by 2 bases, with 6 bases of the junction left unmatched. CDR3 length: 18 amino acids. Germline assignment: CDR1 ENHRY and CDR2 SYGVKD. For the CDR3, the DNA is TGTGCCATCAGTGAGTCGTCTAGCGGGGGGGCTTACACAGATACGCAGTATTTT. Translating it yields CAISESSSGGAYTDTQYF.

This chain connects TRBV5-6 to TRBJ2-5; D is uncertain. V was clipped by 0 bases and J by 2 bases, with 20 bases between them. The germline V gene has CDR1 SGHDT and CDR2 YYEEEE. This CDR3 contains 18 residues. DNA of the CDR3: TGTGCCAGCAGCTTGGGGAGACCAGCGATATTCTTACAAGAGACCCAGTACTTC. This codes for CASSLGRPAIFLQETQYF.

The chain uses TRBV7-9 and TRBJ2-1; no definite D call. V lost 5 bases and J 7 bases, leaving 12 bases between the germline ends. Germline V lookup: CDR1 SEHNR, CDR2 FQNEAQ (reference sequence). The CDR3 is 13 residues long. DNA for the CDR3: TGTGCCAGCAGCCCACCTATTTTTAATGAGCAGTTCTTC. Protein sequence: CASSPPIFNEQFF.

The chain joins TRBV27 to TRBJ1-1; D is possibly TRBD1 (5 bases). This CDR3 contains 14 residues. V was cut by 3 bases and J by 9 bases, with 17 bases left in between. Germline assignment: CDR1 MNHEY and CDR2 SMNVEV (reference sequence). CDR3 sequence reads: CASSFYKQARKAFF. CDR3 coding DNA: TGTGCCAGCAGTTTTTATAAACAGGCTAGGAAAGCTTTCTTT.

J is TRBJ1-1 and V is TRBV5-6, with TRBD1 as a possible D gene (5 bases). V was shortened by 2 bases and J by 0 bases, with 11 bases between the two germline ends. CDR1 SGHDT and CDR2 YYEEEE come from the germline V gene. The CDR3 consists of 15 residues. The CDR3 bases are TGTGCCAGCAGCTTAGGGGCGACCATGAACACTGAAGCTTTCTTT. Translating gives CASSLGATMNTEAFF. Together with reference TRBV5-6 and TRBJ1-1, the CDR3 gives the full variable domain: DAGVTQSPTHLIKTRGQQVTLRCSPKSGHDTVSWYQQALGQGPQFIFQYYEEEERQRGNFPDRFSGHQFPNYSSELNVNALLLGDSALYLCASSLGATMNTEAFFGQGTRLTVV.

The chain couples TRBV28 to TRBJ1-2; D gene unclear. Trimming stripped 1 base from V and 2 bases from J, with 8 bases between. The CDR3 consists of 14 residues. Germline V gene sequence: CDR1 MDHEN, CDR2 SYDVKM. Here the CDR3 reads CASSLYSENYGYTF. DNA for the CDR3: TGTGCCAGCAGTTTATACTCCGAAAACTATGGCTACACCTTC.

This clone was detected only a few times. The chain links TRBV18 to TRBJ1-1; no definite D call. V lost 3 bases to trimming and J lost 1 base, with 3 bases between them. The CDR3 is 12 amino acids. The germline CDR1 and CDR2 sequences are KGHSH and LQKENI. The CDR3 DNA is TGTGCCAGCTCACCCTCGAACACTGAAGCTTTCTTT. It specifies CASSPSNTEAFF.

This chain uses TRBV6-1 with TRBJ1-5, with D tentatively TRBD1 (5 bases). The CDR3 has 18 residues. Germline CDR1 and CDR2: MNHNS and SASEGT. Trimming removed 4 bases at V and 0 bases at J, with 19 bases between. The CDR3 here is CASSVVDQGTYSNQPQHF. CDR3 in DNA: TGTGCCAGCAGTGTAGTAGACCAGGGTACCTATAGCAATCAGCCCCAGCATTTT.

A single count supports this clone. The chain uses TRBV7-7 and TRBJ2-7; D remains ambiguous. The germline V and J ends were trimmed by 0 bases and 4 bases, with 13 bases remaining between them. CDR3 length equals 15 residues. Germline CDR1 is SSHAT and CDR2 is FNYEAQ (reference sequence). CDR3 bases: TGTGCCAGCAGCTTAGCGCTAGTAGGCAGATACGAGCAGTACTTC. Translated, it gives CASSLALVGRYEQYF.

The chain recombines TRBV25-1 with TRBJ2-3, with TRBD1 as a possible D gene (5 bases). The CDR3 is 13 amino acids. From germline, CDR1 is MGHDK and CDR2 SYGVNS. V lost 4 bases and J lost 4, with 9 bases in between. CDR3 in amino acids: CASSAGYADTQYF. DNA of the CDR3: TGTGCCAGCAGTGCAGGGTATGCAGATACGCAGTATTTT.

The rearrangement uses TRBV30 and TRBJ2-7; 11 bases agree with TRBD2. The J segment lost 7 bases and the V segment lost 5 bases, leaving 16 bases of the junction unmatched. CDR3 length: 16 amino acids. The germline V gene has CDR1 GTSNPN and CDR2 SVGIG (reference sequence). The CDR3 region is CAWAPTLAGGRGEQYF. The CDR3 DNA is TGTGCCTGGGCGCCTACTCTAGCGGGGGGCCGGGGTGAGCAGTACTTC.